Shown below are 15 T cell receptor beta chains from a single sample sequenced in a study of cytomegalovirus exposure and HLA in healthy donors. Method: immunoSEQ multiplex PCR; TCRdb's copy keeps in-frame clones and lacks some. This sample yields approximately 270,000 clones, of which almost 90% are seen a single time; 0.37% belongs to the top ten. Sequenced: PBMCs. The source of these receptors is a woman between 18 and 30 years old in good health and CMV-seronegative.

This sequence joins TRBV10-3 and TRBJ1-1, with 7 bases aligning to TRBD1. This CDR3 has 14 amino acids. Germline loops: CDR1 ENHRY, CDR2 SYGVKD. V lost 7 bases, J lost 4 bases, and 9 bases stayed unmatched. CDR3 in DNA: TGTGCCATCAATACCGGGACAGCAGGCACTGAAGCTTTCTTT. Translation: CAINTGTAGTEAFF.

J is TRBJ2-1 and V is TRBV28; D possibly corresponds to TRBD1 (5 bases). Trimming left V 2 bases short and J 7 bases short, with 9 bases between. The CDR3 length is 13 residues. Germline-derived CDR1 and CDR2 are MDHEN and SYDVKM. CDR3 sequence reads: CASSLTTANEQFF. CDR3 nucleotides: TGTGCCAGCAGTTTAACGACAGCAAATGAGCAGTTCTTC.

The CDR3 nucleotides read TGTGCCAGCAGTGAAGCGAGCCTAGGGGAGCTGTTTTTT. Translating it yields CASSEASLGELFF. The chain employs TRBV2 and TRBJ2-2, with D uncertain. Germline V gene sequence: CDR1 SNHLY, CDR2 FYNNEI. The ends were cut back, 0 bases at V and 8 bases at J, with 7 bases in the middle. The CDR3 has 13 amino acids.

The chain uses TRBV27 and TRBJ1-4; D might be TRBD1 (5 bases). The ends were cut back, 3 bases at V and 8 bases at J, with 10 bases in the middle. CDR3 size: 13 residues. Germline CDR1 reads MNHEY; CDR2 reads SMNVEV (reference sequence). The CDR3 loop is CASSLQGGEKLFF. DNA of the CDR3: TGTGCCAGCAGTTTGCAGGGAGGAGAAAAACTGTTTTTT.

The V call is TRBV11-2, the J call TRBJ1-4; D not resolved. The V and J ends lost 3 bases and 6 bases respectively, with 11 bases between them. Germline V gives CDR1 SGHAT, CDR2 FQNNGV. CDR3 size: 14 residues. CDR3 bases: TGTGCCAGCAGCTTGGGGAGGGTGGATGAAAAACTGTTTTTT. It codes for CASSLGRVDEKLFF.

V gene TRBV18 combines with J gene TRBJ2-5; D possibly corresponds to TRBD2 (5 bases). CDR1 and CDR2 (germline): KGHSH, LQKENI. The CDR3 is 15 amino acids. Trimming took off 2 bases at V and 5 bases at J, with 15 bases between the two ends. The CDR3 nucleotides are TGTGCCAGCTCACCAATGCCAGGAGGCCGGGAGACCCAGTACTTC. It yields the protein CASSPMPGGRETQYF.

DNA for the CDR3: TGTGCCAGCGGATCTGAGGGAGGGAGTAATCAGCCCCAGCATTTT. It specifies CASGSEGGSNQPQHF. This chain connects TRBV6-1 to TRBJ1-5; D is uncertain. The CDR3 has 15 residues. V dropped 8 bases and J dropped 4 bases, with 18 bases sitting between them. Germline V gene data show CDR1 as MNHNS and CDR2 as SASEGT.

This clone was detected once. The chain has TRBV13 and TRBJ2-5; 7 nucleotides agree with TRBD2. V shed 4 bases, J shed 3 bases, and the junction held 8 bases outside the gene matches. This CDR3 has 15 amino acids. In germline, CDR1 is PRHDT, CDR2 FYEKMQ (reference sequence). CDR3 sequence reads: CASSSSRSGEETQYF. For the CDR3, the DNA is TGTGCCAGCAGCTCCAGCCGGAGCGGGGAAGAGACCCAGTACTTC.

This chain joins TRBV28 and TRBJ2-7; TRBD1 aligns across 9 bases. The CDR3 runs 14 residues. Trimming took 5 bases from V and 5 from J; bases not matched to a gene: 7. CDR1 is MDHEN, CDR2 SYDVKM, per germline. The DNA for the CDR3 is TGTGCCAGCAGTAGAAACAGGGGGCGGAACGAGCAGTACGTC. Protein sequence: CASSRNRGRNEQYV.

CDR3 sequence reads: CASSLVFLFDTEAFF. The CDR3 DNA is TGTGCCAGCAGCTTGGTATTCCTGTTCGACACTGAAGCTTTCTTT. The chain couples TRBV5-6 to TRBJ1-1; D remains unclear. V dropped 0 bases and J dropped 3 bases, with 12 bases sitting between them. The CDR3 spans 15 residues. Germline CDR1 is SGHDT and CDR2 is YYEEEE.

This chain joins TRBV28 and TRBJ1-2, with 12 bases matching TRBD1. This CDR3 contains 16 residues. J lost 5 bases, V lost 3 bases, and 7 bases had no gene match. Germline CDR1 MDHEN, CDR2 SYDVKM. CDR3 sequence reads: CASSLGQGAVSYGYTF. The CDR3 DNA follows: TGTGCCAGCAGTTTGGGACAGGGGGCAGTCTCGTATGGCTACACCTTC.

This clone was seen a single time. The chain uses TRBV5-1 and TRBJ2-3; no clear D. Germline V gives CDR1 SGHRS, CDR2 YFSETQ. V lost 0 bases to trimming and J lost 3 bases, with 14 bases between them. This CDR3 has 16 residues. CDR3 residues: CASSLEVSPQTDTQYF. The CDR3 bases are TGCGCCAGCAGCTTGGAAGTGTCACCTCAGACAGATACGCAGTATTTT. The full variable domain, with the rest looked up from reference TRBV5-1 and TRBJ2-3, is KAGVTQTPRYLIKTRGQQVTLSCSPISGHRSVSWYQQTPGQGLQFLFEYFSETQRNKGNFPGRFSGRQFSNSRSEMNVSTLELGDSALYLCASSLEVSPQTDTQYFGPGTRLTVL.

The chain joins TRBV11-2 to TRBJ2-4; 8 nucleotides match TRBD1. The CDR3 runs to 16 residues. Germline CDR1 is SGHAT and CDR2 is FQNNGV. V trimming: 4 bases; J trimming: 4 bases; junction bases outside the gene matches: 9. CDR3 residues: CASSSFRTGTKNIQYF. CDR3 DNA sequence: TGTGCCAGCAGCTCTTTCCGGACAGGGACAAAAAACATTCAGTACTTC.

V and J are TRBV6-5 and TRBJ1-2, with unresolved D. Between the trimmed V and J ends, which lost 5 bases and 2 bases, there was a span of 9 bases. Germline V lookup: CDR1 MNHEY, CDR2 SVGAGI. The CDR3 is made up of 13 amino acids. The CDR3 coding sequence is TGTGCCAGCAGTGAACACCAGAACTATGGCTACACCTTC. Encoded protein: CASSEHQNYGYTF.

The chain couples TRBV19 to TRBJ1-2; D gene ambiguous. Trimming removed 1 base at V and 7 bases at J, with 13 bases between. CDR3 length: 14 amino acids. CDR1 and CDR2 (germline): LNHDA, SQIVND (reference sequence). The CDR3 nucleotides are TGTGCCAGTAGTATAGGACGACTATTAACTGGCTACACCTTC. Protein: CASSIGRLLTGYTF.